The clone carrying this T cell receptor beta chain was seen a single time. The data stem from a study of blood T cell repertoires in COVID-19. About the study: Some COVID-19 samples were acute and others convalescent; all came from the United States, Italy and Spain.

This CDR3 has 15 residues. J gave up 7 bases and V 5 bases, and 5 bases lay outside the gene matches. The germline CDR1 and CDR2 sequences are SGHTA and FQGTGA. Clones were sequenced by immunoSEQ multiplex PCR, and TCRdb holds only the in-frame ones, with some missing. The data show around 250,000 clones, with approximately 90% seen just once and less than 4.5% held by the top ten. Sequencing input: peripheral blood. This chain uses TRBV7-3 with TRBJ2-1; 13 nucleotides align to TRBD2. The sequence came from a man between 18 and 35 years old with active or convalescent COVID-19. The CDR3 here is CASSPTSGRNNEQFF. The DNA of the CDR3 is TGTGCCAGCAGCCCGACTAGCGGGAGGAATAATGAGCAGTTCTTC.